These 7 T cell receptor beta chains share one sample of origin, sequenced in a study of cytomegalovirus exposure and HLA in healthy donors. The PCR ran on 60 Vbeta and 13 Jbeta primers. Sequencing was performed with immunoSEQ multiplex PCR; in TCRdb, only in-frame clones are kept and a portion is missing. This sample has around 170,000 clones, with roughly 80% found just once. What was sequenced was PBMCs. These receptors were taken from a man aged 35-49 years in good health and CMV-seronegative.

The chain is built from TRBV5-1 and TRBJ2-1; 12 nucleotides agree with TRBD2. V gave up 4 bases and J gave up 3 bases; unmatched junction bases: 2. CDR1 and CDR2 from the germline V gene are SGHRS and YFSETQ. The CDR3 totals 15 residues. In DNA form, the CDR3 reads TGCGCCAGCAGCCCGACTAGCGGGAGCTACAATGAGCAGTTCTTC. Translation gives CASSPTSGSYNEQFF.

This chain links TRBV5-4 with TRBJ2-7; 13 bases are shared with TRBD2. With 3 bases clipped from V and 3 bases from J, the junction kept 6 bases outside the gene matches. This CDR3 is built from 16 residues. CDR1 and CDR2 from the germline V gene are SGHNT and YYREEE (reference sequence). CDR3 sequence (DNA): TGTGCCAGCAGCTGGACTAGCGGGAGTCGGTTCTACGAGCAGTACTTC. It codes for CASSWTSGSRFYEQYF.

The rearrangement links TRBV4-3 to TRBJ1-5, with D perhaps matching TRBD1 (5 bases). Germline CDR1 reads LGHNA; CDR2 reads YSLEER. The ends were cut back, 0 bases at V and 4 bases at J, with 10 bases in the middle. The CDR3 loop spans 15 amino acids. CDR3 nucleotide sequence: TGCGCCAGCAGCCAAGATAGGCAGGGTAATCAGCCCCAGCATTTT. This gives the protein CASSQDRQGNQPQHF.

The chain joins TRBV2 to TRBJ2-7, with D perhaps matching TRBD2 (6 bases). V shed 2 bases and J shed 9 bases, with 23 bases lying between them. The CDR3 length is 16 residues. Per the germline V gene, CDR1 is SNHLY and CDR2 is FYNNEI. The CDR3 sequence: CASSEILGRGSNGQYF. CDR3 sequence (DNA): TGTGCCAGCAGTGAAATATTAGGACGGGGGTCGAACGGGCAGTACTTC.

This clone was found a few times. V is TRBV27 and J is TRBJ2-1; 8 bases match TRBD2. Germline assignment: CDR1 MNHEY and CDR2 SMNVEV (reference sequence). V shed 7 bases and J 4 bases; nucleotides not matched to a gene: 6. The CDR3 loop spans 14 amino acids. The CDR3 DNA is TGTGCCAGCAACCCAGCGGGGGTTTACAATGAGCAGTTCTTC. It translates to CASNPAGVYNEQFF.

J is TRBJ2-7 and V is TRBV28; no reliable D call. Trimming took off 3 bases at V and 0 bases at J, with 9 bases between the two ends. The CDR3 has 14 residues. Germline CDR1 and CDR2: MDHEN and SYDVKM. DNA for the CDR3: TGTGCCAGCAGTTTTGAGGATAGCTCCTACGAGCAGTACTTC. This gives the protein CASSFEDSSYEQYF.

V usage is TRBV7-2 and J usage is TRBJ2-7; TRBD1 agrees at 7 bases. The CDR3 consists of 15 residues. Per the germline V gene, CDR1 is SGHTA and CDR2 is FQGNSA. The J segment lost 1 base and the V segment lost 0 bases, leaving 3 bases of the junction unmatched. This CDR3 reads CASSLAPGQSYEQYF. The CDR3 DNA sequence: TGTGCCAGCAGCTTAGCTCCGGGACAGTCCTACGAGCAGTACTTC. The full variable domain, completed using reference TRBV7-2 and TRBJ2-7, is GAGVSQSPSNKVTEKGKDVELRCDPISGHTALYWYRQSLGQGLEFLIYFQGNSAPDKSGLPSDRFSAERTGGSVSTLTIQRTQQEDSAVYLCASSLAPGQSYEQYFGPGTRLTVT.